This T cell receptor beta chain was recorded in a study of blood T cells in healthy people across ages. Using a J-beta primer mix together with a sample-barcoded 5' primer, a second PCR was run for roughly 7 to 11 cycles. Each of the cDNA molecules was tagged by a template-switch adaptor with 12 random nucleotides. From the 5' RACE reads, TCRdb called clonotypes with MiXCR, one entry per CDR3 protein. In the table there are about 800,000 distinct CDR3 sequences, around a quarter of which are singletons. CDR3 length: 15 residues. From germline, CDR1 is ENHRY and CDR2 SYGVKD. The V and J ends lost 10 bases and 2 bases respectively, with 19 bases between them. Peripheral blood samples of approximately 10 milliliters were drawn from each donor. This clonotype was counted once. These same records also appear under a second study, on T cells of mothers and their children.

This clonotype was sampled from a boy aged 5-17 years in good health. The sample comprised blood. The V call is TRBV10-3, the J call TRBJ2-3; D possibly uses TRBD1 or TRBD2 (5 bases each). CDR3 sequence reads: CATGRGDRNTDTQYF. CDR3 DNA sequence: TGTGCCACCGGCCGGGGAGACAGAAACACAGATACGCAGTATTTT.